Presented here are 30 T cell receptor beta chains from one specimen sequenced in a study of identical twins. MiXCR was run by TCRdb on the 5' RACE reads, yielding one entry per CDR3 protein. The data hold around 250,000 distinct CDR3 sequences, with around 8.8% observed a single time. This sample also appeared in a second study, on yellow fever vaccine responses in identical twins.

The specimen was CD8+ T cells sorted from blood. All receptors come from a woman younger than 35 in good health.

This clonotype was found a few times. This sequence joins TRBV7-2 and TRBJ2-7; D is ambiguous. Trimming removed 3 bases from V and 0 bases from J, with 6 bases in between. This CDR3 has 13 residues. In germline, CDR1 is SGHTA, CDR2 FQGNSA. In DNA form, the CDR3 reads TGTGCCAGCAGCTTTGCTGGCTCCTACGAGCAGTACTTC. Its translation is CASSFAGSYEQYF.

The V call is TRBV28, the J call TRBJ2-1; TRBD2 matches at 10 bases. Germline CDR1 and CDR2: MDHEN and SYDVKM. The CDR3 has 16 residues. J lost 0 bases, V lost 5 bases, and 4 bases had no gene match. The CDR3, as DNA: TGTGCCAGCAGTACCCGGACTAGCGGCTCCTACAATGAGCAGTTCTTC. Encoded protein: CASSTRTSGSYNEQFF.

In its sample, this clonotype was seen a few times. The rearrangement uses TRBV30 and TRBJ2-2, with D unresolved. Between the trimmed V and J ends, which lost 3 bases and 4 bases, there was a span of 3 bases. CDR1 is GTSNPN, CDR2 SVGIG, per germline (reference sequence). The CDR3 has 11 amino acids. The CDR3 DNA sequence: TGTGCCTGGAGCCTCACCGGGGAGCTGTTTTTT. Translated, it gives CAWSLTGELFF.

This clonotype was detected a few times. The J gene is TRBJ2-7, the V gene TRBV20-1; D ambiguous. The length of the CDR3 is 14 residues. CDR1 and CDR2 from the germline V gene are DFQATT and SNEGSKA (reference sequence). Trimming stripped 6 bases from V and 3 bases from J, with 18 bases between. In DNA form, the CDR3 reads TGCAGTGCCGGACCTAACTATGGGAACTACGAGCAGTACTTC. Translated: CSAGPNYGNYEQYF.

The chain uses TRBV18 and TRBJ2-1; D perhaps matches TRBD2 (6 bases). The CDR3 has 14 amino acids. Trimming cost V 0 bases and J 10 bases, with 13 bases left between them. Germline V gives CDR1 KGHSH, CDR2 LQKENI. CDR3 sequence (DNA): TGTGCCAGCTCACCACCGAGGAGGGACGGGGAGCAGTTCTTC. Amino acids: CASSPPRRDGEQFF. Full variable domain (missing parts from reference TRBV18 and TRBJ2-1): NAGVMQNPRHLVRRRGQEARLRCSPMKGHSHVYWYRQLPEEGLKFMVYLQKENIIDESGMPKERFSAEFPKEGPSILRIQQVVRGDSAAYFCASSPPRRDGEQFFGPGTRLTVL.

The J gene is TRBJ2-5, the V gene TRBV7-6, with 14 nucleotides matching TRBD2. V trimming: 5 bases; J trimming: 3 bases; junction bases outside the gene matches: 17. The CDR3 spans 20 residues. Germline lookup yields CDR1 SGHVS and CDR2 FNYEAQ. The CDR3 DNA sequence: TGTGCCAGCAGCCGAACCGGGACTAGCGGGAGTATTCCCCTCAAAGAGACCCAGTACTTC. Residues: CASSRTGTSGSIPLKETQYF.

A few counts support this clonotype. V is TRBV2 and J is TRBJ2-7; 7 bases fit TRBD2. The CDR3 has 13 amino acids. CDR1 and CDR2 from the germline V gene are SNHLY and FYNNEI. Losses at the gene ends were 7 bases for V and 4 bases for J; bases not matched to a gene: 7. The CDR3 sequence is CASTDGGWYEQYF. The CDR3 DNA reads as TGTGCCAGCACGGACGGGGGGTGGTACGAGCAGTACTTC.

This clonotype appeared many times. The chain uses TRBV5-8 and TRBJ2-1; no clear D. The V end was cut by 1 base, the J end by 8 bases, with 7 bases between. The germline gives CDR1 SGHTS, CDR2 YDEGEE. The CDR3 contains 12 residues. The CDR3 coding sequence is TGTGCCAGCAGCTTGTTGTCGGATGAGCAGTTCTTC. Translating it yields CASSLLSDEQFF. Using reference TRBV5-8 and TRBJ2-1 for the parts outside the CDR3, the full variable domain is EAGVTQSPTHLIKTRGQQATLRCSPISGHTSVYWYQQALGLGLQFLLWYDEGEERNRGNFPPRFSGRQFPNYSSELNVNALELEDSALYLCASSLLSDEQFFGPGTRLTVL.

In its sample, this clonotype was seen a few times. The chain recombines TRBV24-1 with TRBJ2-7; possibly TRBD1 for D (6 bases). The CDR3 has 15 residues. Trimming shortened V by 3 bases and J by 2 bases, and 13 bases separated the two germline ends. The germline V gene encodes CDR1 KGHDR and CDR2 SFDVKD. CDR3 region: CATSDSWDKTYEQYF. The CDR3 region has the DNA TGTGCCACCAGTGATAGTTGGGACAAGACCTACGAGCAGTACTTC.

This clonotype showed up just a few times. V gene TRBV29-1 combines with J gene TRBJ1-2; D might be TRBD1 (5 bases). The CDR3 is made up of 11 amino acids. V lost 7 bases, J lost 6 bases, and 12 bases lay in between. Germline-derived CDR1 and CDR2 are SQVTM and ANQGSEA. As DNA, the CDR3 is TGCAGCGACCGGGGGTCGGATGGCTACACCTTC. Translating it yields CSDRGSDGYTF. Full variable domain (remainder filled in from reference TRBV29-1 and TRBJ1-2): SAVISQKPSRDICQRGTSLTIQCQVDSQVTMMFWYRQQPGQSLTLIATANQGSEATYESGFVIDKFPISRPNLTFSTLTVSNMSPEDSSIYLCSDRGSDGYTFGSGTRLTVV.

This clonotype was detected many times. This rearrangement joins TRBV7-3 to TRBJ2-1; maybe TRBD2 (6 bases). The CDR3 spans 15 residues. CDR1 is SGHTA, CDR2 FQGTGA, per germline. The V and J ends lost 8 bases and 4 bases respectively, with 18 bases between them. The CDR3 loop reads CASHPRGDTYNEQFF. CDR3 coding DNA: TGTGCCAGCCACCCGCGCGGGGATACATACAATGAGCAGTTCTTC.

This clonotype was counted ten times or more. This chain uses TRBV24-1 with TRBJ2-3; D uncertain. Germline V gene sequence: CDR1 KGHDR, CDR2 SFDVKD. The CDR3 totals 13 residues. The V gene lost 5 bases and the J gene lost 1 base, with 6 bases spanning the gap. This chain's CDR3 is CATSVQGTDTQYF. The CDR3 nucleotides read TGTGCCACCAGTGTTCAGGGCACAGATACGCAGTATTTT.

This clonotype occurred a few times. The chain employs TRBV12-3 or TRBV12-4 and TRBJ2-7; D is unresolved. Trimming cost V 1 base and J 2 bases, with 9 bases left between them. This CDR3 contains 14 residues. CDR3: CASSLGAAAYEQYF. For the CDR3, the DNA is TGTGCCAGCAGTTTAGGTGCGGCAGCCTACGAGCAGTACTTC.

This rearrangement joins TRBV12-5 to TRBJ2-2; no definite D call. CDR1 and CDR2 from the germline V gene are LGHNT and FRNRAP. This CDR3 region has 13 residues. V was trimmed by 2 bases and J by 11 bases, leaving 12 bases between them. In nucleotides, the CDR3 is TGTGCTAGTGGTTTGTCCCCACATGGAGAGCTGTTTTTT. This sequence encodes CASGLSPHGELFF.

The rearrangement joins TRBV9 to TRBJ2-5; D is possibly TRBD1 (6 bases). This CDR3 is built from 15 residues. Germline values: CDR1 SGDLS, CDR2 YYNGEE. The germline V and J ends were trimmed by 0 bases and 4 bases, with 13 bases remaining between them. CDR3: CASSVGGGLSETQYF. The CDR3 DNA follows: TGTGCCAGCAGCGTAGGAGGGGGTCTCTCAGAGACCCAGTACTTC. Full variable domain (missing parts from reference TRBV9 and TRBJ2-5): DSGVTQTPKHLITATGQRVTLRCSPRSGDLSVYWYQQSLDQGLQFLIQYYNGEERAKGNILERFSAQQFPDLHSELNLSSLELGDSALYFCASSVGGGLSETQYFGPGTRLLVL.

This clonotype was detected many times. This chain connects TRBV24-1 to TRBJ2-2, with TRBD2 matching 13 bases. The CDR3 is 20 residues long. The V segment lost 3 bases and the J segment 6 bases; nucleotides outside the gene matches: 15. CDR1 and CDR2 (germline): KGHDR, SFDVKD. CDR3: CATSDPGLAGFNLLAGELFF. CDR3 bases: TGTGCCACCAGTGATCCGGGACTAGCGGGGTTCAACCTCCTGGCCGGGGAGCTGTTTTTT.

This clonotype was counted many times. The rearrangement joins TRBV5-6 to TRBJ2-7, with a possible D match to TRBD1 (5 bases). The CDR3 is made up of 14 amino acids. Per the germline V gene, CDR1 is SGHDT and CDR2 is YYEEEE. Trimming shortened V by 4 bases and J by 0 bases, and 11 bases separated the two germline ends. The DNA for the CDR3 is TGTGCCAGCAGCCTAAGACAGACCTCCTACGAGCAGTACTTC. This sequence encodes CASSLRQTSYEQYF.

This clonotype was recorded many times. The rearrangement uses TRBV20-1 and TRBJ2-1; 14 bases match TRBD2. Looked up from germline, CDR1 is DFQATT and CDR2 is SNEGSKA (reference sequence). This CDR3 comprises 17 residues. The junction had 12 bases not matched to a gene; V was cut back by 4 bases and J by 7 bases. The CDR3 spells CSANGGTSGGPGNEQFF. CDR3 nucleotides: TGCAGTGCTAACGGAGGGACTAGCGGGGGTCCTGGGAATGAGCAGTTCTTC.

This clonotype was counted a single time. DNA of the CDR3: TGTGCCAGCAGCCCGGACAGGTGGCTTGGCAATGAGCAGTTCTTC. Translation gives CASSPDRWLGNEQFF. This chain joins TRBV5-6 and TRBJ2-1; 7 bases match TRBD1. This CDR3 has 15 amino acids. With 4 bases clipped from V and 6 bases from J, the junction kept 10 bases outside the gene matches. CDR1 is SGHDT, CDR2 YYEEEE, per germline.

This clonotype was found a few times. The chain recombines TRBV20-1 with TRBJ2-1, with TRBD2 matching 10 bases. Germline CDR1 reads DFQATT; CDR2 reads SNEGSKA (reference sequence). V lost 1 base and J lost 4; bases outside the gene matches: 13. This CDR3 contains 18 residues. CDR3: CSARGTLDIAGGYNEQFF. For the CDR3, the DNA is TGCAGTGCTAGAGGGACGTTAGACATAGCGGGGGGTTACAATGAGCAGTTCTTC.

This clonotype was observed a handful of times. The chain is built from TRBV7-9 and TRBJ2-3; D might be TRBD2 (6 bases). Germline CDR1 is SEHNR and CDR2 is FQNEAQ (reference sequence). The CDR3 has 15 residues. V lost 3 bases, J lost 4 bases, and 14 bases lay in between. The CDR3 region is CASSFLARDPDTQYF. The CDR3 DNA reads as TGTGCCAGCAGCTTCCTAGCGCGAGATCCAGATACGCAGTATTTT.

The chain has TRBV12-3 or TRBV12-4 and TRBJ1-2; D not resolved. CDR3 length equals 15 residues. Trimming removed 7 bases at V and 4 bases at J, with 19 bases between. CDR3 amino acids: CASTLGFGVGYGYTF. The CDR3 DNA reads TGTGCCAGCACCCTTGGGTTCGGGGTAGGCTATGGCTACACCTTC.

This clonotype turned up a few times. DNA for the CDR3: TGTGCCACCTCTGGACTAGCGGAAGAGACCCAGTACTTC. It is translated as CATSGLAEETQYF. V gene TRBV10-3 combines with J gene TRBJ2-5, with TRBD2 matching 10 bases. CDR1 and CDR2 (germline): ENHRY, SYGVKD. The CDR3 spans 13 residues. J gave up 3 bases and V 10 bases, and 5 bases lay outside the gene matches.

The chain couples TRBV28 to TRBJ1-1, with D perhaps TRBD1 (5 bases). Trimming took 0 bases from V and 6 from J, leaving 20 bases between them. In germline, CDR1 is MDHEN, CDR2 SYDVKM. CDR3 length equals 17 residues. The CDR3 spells CASSLWGVGGSSAEAFF. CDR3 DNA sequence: TGTGCCAGCAGTTTATGGGGGGTCGGGGGATCTTCGGCTGAAGCTTTCTTT.

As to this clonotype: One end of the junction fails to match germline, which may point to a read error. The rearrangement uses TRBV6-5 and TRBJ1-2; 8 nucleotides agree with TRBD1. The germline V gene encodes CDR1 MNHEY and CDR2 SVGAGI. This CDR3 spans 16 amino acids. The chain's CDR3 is CPSSYQTTGTGIHYTF. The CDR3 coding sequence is TGTCCCAGCAGTTACCAAACGACCGGGACAGGAATTCACTACACCTTC.

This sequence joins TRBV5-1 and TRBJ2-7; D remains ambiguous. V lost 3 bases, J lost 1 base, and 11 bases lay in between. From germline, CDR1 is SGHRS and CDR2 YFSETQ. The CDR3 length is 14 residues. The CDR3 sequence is CASSYLQSSYEQYF. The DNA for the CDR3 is TGCGCCAGCAGCTATCTACAGAGTTCCTACGAGCAGTACTTC.

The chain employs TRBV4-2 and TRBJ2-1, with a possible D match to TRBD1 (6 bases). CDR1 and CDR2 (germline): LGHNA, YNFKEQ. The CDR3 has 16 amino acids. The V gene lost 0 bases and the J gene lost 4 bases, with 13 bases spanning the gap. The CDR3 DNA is TGTGCCAGCAGCCAAGAGGGGGCCGAACCTTACAATGAGCAGTTCTTC. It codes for CASSQEGAEPYNEQFF.

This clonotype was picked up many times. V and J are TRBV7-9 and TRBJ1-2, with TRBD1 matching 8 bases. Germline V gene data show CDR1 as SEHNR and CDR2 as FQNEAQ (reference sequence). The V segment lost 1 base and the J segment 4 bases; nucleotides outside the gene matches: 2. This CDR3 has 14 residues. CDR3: CASSLGGQAYGYTF. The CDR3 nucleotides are TGTGCCAGCAGCTTAGGGGGACAGGCCTATGGCTACACCTTC.

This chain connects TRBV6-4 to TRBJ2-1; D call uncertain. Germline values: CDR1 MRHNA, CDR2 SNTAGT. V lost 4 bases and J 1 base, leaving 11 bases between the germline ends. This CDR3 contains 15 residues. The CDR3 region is CASSGIGGSYNEQFF. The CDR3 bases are TGTGCCAGCAGTGGTATAGGCGGATCCTACAATGAGCAGTTCTTC.

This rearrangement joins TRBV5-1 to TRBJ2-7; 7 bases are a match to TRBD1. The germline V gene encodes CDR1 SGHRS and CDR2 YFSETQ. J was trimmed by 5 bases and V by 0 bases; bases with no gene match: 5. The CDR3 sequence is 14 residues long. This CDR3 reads CASSLDRGVDEQYF. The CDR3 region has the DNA TGCGCCAGCAGCTTGGACAGGGGAGTCGACGAGCAGTACTTC.